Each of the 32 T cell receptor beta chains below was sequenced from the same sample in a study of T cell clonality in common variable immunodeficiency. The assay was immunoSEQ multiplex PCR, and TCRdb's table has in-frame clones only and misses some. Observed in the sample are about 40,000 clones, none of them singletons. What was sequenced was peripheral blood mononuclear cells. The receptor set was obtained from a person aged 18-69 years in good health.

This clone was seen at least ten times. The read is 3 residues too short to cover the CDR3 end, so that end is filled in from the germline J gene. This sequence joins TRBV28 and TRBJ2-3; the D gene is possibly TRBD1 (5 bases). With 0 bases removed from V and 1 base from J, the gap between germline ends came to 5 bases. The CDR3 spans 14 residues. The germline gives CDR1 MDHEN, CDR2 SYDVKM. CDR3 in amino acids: CASSLWTGTDTQYF. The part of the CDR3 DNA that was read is TGTGCCAGCAGTTTATGGACAGGCACAGATACG.

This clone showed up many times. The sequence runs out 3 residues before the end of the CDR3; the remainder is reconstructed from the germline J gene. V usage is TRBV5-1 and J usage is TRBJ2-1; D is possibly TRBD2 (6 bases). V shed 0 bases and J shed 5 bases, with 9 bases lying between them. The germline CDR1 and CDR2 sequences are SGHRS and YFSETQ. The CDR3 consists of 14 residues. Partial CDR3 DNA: TGCGCCAGCAGCTTGGCTAGCGCTAACAATGAG. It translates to CASSLASANNE. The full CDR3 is CASSLASANNEQFF.

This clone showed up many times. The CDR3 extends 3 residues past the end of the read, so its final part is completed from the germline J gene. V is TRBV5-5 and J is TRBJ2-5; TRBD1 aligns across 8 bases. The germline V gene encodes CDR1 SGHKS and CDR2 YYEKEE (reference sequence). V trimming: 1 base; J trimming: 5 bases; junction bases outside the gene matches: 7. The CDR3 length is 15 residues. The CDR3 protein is CASSLRQGSPETQYF. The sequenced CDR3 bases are TGTGCCAGCAGCTTGCGACAGGGGAGTCCGGAGACC.

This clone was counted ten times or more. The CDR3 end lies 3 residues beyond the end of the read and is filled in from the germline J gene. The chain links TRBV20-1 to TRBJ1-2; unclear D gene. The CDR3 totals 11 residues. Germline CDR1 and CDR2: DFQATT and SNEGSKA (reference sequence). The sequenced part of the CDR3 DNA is TGCAGTGCTCCTCGTAACGGGGGC. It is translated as CSAPRNGG. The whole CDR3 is CSAPRNGGYTF.

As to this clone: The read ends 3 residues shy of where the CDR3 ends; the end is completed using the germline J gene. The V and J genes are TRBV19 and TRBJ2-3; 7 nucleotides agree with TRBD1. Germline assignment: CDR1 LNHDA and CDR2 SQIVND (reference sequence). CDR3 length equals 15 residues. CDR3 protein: CASSRQGTGNQPQYF. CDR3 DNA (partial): TGTGCCAGTAGTAGACAGGGTACAGGGAATCAGCCG.

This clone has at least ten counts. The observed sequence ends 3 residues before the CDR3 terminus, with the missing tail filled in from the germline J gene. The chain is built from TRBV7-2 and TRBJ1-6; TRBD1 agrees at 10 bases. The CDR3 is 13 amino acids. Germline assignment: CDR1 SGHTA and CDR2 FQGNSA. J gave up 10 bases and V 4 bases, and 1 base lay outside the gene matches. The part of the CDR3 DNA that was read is TGTGCCAGCAGCTCGACAGGGGGCTCACCC. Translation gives CASSSTGGSP. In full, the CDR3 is CASSSTGGSPLHF. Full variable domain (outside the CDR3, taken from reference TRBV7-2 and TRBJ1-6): GAGVSQSPSNKVTEKGKDVELRCDPISGHTALYWYRQSLGQGLEFLIYFQGNSAPDKSGLPSDRFSAERTGGSVSTLTIQRTQQEDSAVYLCASSSTGGSPLHFGNGTRLTVT.

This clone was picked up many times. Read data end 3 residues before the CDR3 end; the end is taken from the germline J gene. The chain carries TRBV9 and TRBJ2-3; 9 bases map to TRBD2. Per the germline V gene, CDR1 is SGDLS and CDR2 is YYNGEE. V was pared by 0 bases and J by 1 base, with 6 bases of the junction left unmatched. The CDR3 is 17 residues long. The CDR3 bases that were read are TGTGCCAGCAGCGTAGATCCAGCGGGAGGTGGCACAGATACG. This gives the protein CASSVDPAGGGTDT. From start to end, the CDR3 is CASSVDPAGGGTDTQYF.

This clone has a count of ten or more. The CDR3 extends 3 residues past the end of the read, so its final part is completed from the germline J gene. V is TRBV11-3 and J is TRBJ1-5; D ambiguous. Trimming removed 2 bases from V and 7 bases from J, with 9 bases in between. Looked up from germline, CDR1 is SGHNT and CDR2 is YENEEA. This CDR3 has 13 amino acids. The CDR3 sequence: CASSLQYLQPQHF. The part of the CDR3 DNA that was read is TGTGCCAGCAGCTTACAGTACCTCCAGCCC.

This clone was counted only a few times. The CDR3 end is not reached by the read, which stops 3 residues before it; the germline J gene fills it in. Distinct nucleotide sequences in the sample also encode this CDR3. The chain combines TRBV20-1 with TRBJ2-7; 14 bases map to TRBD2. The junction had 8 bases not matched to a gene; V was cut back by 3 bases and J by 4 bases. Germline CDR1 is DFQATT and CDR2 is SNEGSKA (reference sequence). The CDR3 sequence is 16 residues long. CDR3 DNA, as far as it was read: TGCAGTGCTAGGGGACTAGCGGGAGTAGGGCGGTACGAG. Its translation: CSARGLAGVGRYE. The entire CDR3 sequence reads CSARGLAGVGRYEQYF.

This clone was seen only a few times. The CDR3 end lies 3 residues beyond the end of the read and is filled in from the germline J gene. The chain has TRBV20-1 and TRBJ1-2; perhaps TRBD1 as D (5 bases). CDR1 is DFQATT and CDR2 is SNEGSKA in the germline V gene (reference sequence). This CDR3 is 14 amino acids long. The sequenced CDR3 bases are TGCAGTGCTAGACTCCCGATGACAGCCTACGAC. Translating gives CSARLPMTAYD. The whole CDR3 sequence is CSARLPMTAYDYTF.

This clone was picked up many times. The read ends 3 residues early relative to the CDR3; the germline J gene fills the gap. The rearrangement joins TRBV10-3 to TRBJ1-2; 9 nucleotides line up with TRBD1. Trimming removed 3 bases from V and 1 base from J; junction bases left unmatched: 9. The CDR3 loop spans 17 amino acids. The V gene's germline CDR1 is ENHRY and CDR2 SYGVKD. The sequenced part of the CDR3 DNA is TGTGCCATCAGTGAAGGGACAGGGACATGGGTTAACTATGGC. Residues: CAISEGTGTWVNYG. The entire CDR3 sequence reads CAISEGTGTWVNYGYTF.

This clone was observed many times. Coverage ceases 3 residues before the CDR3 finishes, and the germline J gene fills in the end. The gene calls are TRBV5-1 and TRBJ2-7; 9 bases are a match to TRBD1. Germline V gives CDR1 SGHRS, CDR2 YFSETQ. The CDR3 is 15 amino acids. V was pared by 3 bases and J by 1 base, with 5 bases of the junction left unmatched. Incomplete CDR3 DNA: TGCGCCAGCAGCTCCCGACAGGGGGGGTCCTACGAG. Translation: CASSSRQGGSYE. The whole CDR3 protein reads CASSSRQGGSYEQYF.

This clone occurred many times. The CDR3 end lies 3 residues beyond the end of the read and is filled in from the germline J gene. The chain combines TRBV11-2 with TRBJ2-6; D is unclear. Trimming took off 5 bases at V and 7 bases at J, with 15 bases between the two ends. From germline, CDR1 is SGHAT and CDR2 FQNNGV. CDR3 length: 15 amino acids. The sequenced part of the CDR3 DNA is TGTGCCAGCAGCCCCCAGTCAGGCGTCGCCAACGTC. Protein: CASSPQSGVANV. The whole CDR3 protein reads CASSPQSGVANVLTF.

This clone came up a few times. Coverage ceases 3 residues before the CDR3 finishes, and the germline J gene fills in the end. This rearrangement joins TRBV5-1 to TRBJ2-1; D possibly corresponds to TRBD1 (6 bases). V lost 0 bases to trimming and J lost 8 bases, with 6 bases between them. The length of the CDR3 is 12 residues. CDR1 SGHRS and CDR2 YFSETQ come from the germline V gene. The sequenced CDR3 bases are TGCGCCAGCAGCTTGGGACAGGATGAG. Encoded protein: CASSLGQDE. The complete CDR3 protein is CASSLGQDEQFF. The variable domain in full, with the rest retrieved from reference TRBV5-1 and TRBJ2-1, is KAGVTQTPRYLIKTRGQQVTLSCSPISGHRSVSWYQQTPGQGLQFLFEYFSETQRNKGNFPGRFSGRQFSNSRSEMNVSTLELGDSALYLCASSLGQDEQFFGPGTRLTVL.

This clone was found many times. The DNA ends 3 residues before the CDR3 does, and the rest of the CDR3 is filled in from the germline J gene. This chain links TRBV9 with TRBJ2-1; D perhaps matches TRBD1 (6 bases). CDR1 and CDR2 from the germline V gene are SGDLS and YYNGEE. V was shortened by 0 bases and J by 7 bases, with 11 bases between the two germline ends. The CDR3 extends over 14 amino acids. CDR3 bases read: TGTGCCAGCAGCGTAGGAGGGGGATTTAATGAG. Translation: CASSVGGGFNE. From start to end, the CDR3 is CASSVGGGFNEQFF. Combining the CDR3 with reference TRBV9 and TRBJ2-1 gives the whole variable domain DSGVTQTPKHLITATGQRVTLRCSPRSGDLSVYWYQQSLDQGLQFLIQYYNGEERAKGNILERFSAQQFPDLHSELNLSSLELGDSALYFCASSVGGGFNEQFFGPGTRLTVL.

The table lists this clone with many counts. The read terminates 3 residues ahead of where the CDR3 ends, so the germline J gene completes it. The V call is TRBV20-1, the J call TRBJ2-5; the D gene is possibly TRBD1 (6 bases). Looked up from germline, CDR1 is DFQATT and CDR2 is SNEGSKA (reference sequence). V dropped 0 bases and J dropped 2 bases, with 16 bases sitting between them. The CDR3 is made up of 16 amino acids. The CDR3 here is CSARDSRGSRQETQYF. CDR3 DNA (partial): TGCAGTGCTAGAGATTCTAGGGGGAGTAGGCAAGAGACC.

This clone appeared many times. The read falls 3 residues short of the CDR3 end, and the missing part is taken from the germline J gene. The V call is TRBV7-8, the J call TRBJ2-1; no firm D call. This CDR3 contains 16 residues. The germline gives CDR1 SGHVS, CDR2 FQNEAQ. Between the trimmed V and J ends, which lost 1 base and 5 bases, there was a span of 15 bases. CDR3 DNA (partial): TGTGCCAGCAGCTTAGGCCCTAGTGGAAGGAACAATGAG. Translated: CASSLGPSGRNNE. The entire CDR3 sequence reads CASSLGPSGRNNEQFF. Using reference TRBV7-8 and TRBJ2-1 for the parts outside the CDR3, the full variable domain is GAGVSQSPRYKVAKRGQDVALRCDPISGHVSLFWYQQALGQGPEFLTYFQNEAQLDKSGLPSDRFFAERPEGSVSTLKIQRTQQEDSAVYLCASSLGPSGRNNEQFFGPGTRLTVL.

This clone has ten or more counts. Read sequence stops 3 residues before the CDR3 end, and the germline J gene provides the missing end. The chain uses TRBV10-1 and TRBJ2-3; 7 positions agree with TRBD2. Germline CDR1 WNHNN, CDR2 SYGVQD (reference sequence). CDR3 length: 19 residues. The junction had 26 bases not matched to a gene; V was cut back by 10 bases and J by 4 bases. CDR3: CANITNQALGGRVSDTQYF. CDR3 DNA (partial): TGCGCCAACATTACTAACCAGGCCCTTGGGGGGAGGGTTTCAGATACG.

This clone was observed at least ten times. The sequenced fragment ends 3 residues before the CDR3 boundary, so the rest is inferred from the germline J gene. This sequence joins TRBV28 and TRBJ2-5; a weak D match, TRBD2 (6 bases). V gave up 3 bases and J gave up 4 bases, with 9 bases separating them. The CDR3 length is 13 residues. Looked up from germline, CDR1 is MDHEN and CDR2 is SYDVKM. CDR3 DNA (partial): TGTGCCAGCAGTTTGCGGGGCGCAGAGACC. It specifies CASSLRGAET. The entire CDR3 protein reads CASSLRGAETQYF.

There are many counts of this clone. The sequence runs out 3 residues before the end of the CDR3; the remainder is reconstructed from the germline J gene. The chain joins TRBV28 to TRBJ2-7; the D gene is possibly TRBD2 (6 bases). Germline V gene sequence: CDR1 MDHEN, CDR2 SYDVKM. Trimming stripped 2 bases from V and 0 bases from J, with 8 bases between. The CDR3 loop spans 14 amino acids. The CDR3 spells CASSLAGLSYEQYF. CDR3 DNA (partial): TGTGCCAGCAGTTTAGCGGGACTCTCCTACGAG.

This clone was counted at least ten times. The sequenced CDR3 bases are TGTGCCAGCAGCGTGGGGGGATCTTCCTACGAG. Its translation: CASSVGGSSYE. The full CDR3 protein is CASSVGGSSYEQYF. This chain connects TRBV9 to TRBJ2-7, with D possibly being TRBD2 (6 bases). The read ends 3 residues shy of where the CDR3 ends; the end is completed using the germline J gene. The germline V and J ends were trimmed by 2 bases and 1 base, with 10 bases remaining between them. CDR1 SGDLS and CDR2 YYNGEE come from the germline V gene. The CDR3 is 14 residues long.

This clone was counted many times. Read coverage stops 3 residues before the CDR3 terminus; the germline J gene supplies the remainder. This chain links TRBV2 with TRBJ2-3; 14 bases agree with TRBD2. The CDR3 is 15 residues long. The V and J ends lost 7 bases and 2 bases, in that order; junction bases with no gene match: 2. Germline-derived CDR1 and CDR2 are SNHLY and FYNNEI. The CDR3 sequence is CASKTSGRATDTQYF. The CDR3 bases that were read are TGTGCCAGCAAGACTAGCGGGAGGGCCACAGATACG.

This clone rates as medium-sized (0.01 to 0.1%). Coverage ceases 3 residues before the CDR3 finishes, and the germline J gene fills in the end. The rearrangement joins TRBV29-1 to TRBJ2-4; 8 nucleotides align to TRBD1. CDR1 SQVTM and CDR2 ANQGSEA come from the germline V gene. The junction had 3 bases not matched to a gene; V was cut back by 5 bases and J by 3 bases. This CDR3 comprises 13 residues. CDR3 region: CSVPGQVKNIQYF. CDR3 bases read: TGCAGCGTTCCGGGACAGGTCAAAAACATT.

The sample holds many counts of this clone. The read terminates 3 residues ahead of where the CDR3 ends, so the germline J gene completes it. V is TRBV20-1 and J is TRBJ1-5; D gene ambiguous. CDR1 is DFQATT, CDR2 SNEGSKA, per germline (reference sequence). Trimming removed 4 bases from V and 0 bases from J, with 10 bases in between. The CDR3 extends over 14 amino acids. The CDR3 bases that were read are TGCAGTGCTATCGACATGTATAGCAATCAGCCC. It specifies CSAIDMYSNQP. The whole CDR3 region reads CSAIDMYSNQPQHF.

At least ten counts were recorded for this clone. CDR3 in amino acids: CASSFKSPALPYEQYF. The part of the CDR3 DNA that was read is TGTGCCAGCAGCTTTAAAAGCCCAGCGCTACCCTACGAG. The genes are TRBV7-3 and TRBJ2-7; D uncertain. The read comes to an end 3 residues before the CDR3 does, leaving the germline J gene to fill in the end. Germline CDR1 reads SGHTA; CDR2 reads FQGTGA. The CDR3 covers 16 residues. V was clipped by 3 bases and J by 2 bases, with 17 bases between them.

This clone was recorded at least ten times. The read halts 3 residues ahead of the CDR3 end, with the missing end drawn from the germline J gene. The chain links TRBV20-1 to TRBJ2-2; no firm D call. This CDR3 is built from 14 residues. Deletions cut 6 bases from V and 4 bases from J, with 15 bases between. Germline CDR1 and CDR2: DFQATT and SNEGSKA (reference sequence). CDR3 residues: CSAVAAAVTGELFF. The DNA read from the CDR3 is TGCAGTGCGGTTGCGGCGGCGGTCACCGGGGAG.

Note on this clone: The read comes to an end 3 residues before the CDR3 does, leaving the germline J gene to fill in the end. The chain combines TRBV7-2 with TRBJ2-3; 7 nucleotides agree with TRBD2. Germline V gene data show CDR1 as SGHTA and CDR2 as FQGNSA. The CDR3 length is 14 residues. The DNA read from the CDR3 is TGTGCCAGCAGCTTAAAGCGGGATTCCCAAACG. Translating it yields CASSLKRDSQT. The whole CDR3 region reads CASSLKRDSQTQYF.

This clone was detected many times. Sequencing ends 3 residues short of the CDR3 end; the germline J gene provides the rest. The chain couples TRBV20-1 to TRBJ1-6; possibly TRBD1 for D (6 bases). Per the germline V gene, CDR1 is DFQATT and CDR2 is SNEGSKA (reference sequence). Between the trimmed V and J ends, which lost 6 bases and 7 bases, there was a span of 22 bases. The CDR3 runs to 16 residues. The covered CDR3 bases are TGCAGTGCCCCTAGGGGAGAGGACAGAAAAAATTCACCC. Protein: CSAPRGEDRKNSP. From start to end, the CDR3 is CSAPRGEDRKNSPLHF.

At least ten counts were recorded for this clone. CDR3 amino acids: CASFSEPDNSPLHF. The part of the CDR3 DNA that was read is TGTGCCAGCTTCTCCGAGCCTGATAATTCACCC. J is TRBJ1-6 and V is TRBV28; D not resolved. The sequence runs out 3 residues before the end of the CDR3; the remainder is reconstructed from the germline J gene. This CDR3 has 14 amino acids. V was cut by 8 bases and J by 5 bases, with 13 bases left in between. Per the germline V gene, CDR1 is MDHEN and CDR2 is SYDVKM.

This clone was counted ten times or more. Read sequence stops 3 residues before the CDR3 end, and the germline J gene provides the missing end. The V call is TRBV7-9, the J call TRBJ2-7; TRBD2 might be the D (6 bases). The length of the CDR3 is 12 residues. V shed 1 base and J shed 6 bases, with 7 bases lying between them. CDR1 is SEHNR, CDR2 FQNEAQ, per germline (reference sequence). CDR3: CASSLGTIEQYF. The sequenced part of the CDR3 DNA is TGTGCCAGCAGCTTAGGGACTATCGAG.

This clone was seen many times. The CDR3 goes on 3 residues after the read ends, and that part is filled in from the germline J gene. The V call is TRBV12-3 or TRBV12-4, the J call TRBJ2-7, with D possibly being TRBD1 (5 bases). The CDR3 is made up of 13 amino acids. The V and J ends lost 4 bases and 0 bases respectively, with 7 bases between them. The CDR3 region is CASSSDSSYEQYF. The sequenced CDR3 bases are TGTGCCAGCAGTTCCGACAGCTCCTACGAG.

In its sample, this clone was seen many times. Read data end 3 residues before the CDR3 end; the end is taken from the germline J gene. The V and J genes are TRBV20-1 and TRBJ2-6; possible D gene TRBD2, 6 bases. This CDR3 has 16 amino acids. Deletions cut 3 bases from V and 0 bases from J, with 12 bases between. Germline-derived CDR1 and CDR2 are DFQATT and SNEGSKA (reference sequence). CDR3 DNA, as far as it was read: TGCAGTGCTAGCGGGACTCCCGACTCTGGGGCCAACGTC. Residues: CSASGTPDSGANV. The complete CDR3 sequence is CSASGTPDSGANVLTF.